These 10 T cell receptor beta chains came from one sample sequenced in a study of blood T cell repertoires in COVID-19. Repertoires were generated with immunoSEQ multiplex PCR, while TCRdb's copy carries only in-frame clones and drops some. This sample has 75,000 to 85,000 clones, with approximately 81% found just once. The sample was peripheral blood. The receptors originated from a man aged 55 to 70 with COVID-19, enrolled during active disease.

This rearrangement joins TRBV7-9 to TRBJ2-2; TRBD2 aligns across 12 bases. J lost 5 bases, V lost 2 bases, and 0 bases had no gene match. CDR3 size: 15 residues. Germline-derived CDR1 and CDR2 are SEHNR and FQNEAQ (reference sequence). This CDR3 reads CASSLTSGGTGELFF. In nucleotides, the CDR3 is TGTGCCAGCAGCTTAACTAGCGGGGGGACCGGGGAGCTGTTTTTT.

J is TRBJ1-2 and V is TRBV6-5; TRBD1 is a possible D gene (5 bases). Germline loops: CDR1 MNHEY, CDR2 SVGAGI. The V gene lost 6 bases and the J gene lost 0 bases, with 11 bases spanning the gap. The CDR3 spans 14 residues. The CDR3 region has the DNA TGTGCCAGCAGAACCGACAGAACTAACTATGGCTACACCTTC. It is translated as CASRTDRTNYGYTF.

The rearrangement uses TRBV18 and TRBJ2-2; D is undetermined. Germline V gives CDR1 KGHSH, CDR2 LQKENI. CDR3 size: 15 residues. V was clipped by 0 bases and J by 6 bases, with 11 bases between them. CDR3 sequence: CASSPPLGLAGELFF. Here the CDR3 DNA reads TGTGCCAGCTCACCACCTCTCGGTTTGGCCGGGGAGCTGTTTTTT.

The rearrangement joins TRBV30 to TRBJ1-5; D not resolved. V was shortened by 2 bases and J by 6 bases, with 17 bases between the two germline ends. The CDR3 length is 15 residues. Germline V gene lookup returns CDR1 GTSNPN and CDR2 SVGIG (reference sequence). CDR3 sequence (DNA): TGTGCCTGGAGTCTCGCCGGCGGGCAGGTTCAGCCCCAGCATTTT. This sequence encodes CAWSLAGGQVQPQHF.

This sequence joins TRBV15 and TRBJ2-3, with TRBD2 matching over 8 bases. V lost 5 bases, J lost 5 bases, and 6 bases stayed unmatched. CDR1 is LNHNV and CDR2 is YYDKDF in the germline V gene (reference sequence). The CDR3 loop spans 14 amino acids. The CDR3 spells CATSHGRAGDTQYF. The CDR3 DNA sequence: TGTGCCACCAGCCACGGGAGGGCCGGAGATACGCAGTATTTT.

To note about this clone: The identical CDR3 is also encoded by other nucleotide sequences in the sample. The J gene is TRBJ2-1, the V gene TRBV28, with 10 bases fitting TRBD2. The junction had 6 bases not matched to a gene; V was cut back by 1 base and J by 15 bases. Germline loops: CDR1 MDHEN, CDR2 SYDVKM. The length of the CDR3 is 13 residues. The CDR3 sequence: CASSLYEGTSAFF. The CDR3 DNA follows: TGTGCCAGCAGTTTATATGAAGGGACTAGCGCGTTCTTC.

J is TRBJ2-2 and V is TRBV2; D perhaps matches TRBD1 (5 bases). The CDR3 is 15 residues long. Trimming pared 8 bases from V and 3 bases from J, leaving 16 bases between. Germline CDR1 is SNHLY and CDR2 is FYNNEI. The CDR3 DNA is TGTGCCAGCTCCGTGGGGCCCCCGGACACCGGGGAGCTGTTTTTT. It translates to CASSVGPPDTGELFF.

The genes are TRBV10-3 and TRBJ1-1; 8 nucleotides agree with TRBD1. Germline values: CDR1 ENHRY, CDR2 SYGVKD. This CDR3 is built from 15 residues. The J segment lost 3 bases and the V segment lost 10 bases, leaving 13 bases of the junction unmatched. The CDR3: CATFGVQGQDTEAFF. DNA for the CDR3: TGTGCCACCTTTGGAGTTCAGGGACAGGACACTGAAGCTTTCTTT.

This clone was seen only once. This CDR3 reads CASSSSSTGGLGYTF. The DNA for the CDR3 is TGTGCCAGCAGCTCCTCATCGACAGGGGGCCTAGGCTACACCTTC. The rearrangement joins TRBV7-2 to TRBJ1-2, with 10 bases fitting TRBD1. CDR1 is SGHTA and CDR2 is FQGNSA in the germline V gene. V was pared by 4 bases and J by 8 bases, with 10 bases of the junction left unmatched. This CDR3 is built from 15 residues. The full variable domain, with the rest looked up from reference TRBV7-2 and TRBJ1-2, is GAGVSQSPSNKVTEKGKDVELRCDPISGHTALYWYRQSLGQGLEFLIYFQGNSAPDKSGLPSDRFSAERTGGSVSTLTIQRTQQEDSAVYLCASSSSSTGGLGYTFGSGTRLTVV.

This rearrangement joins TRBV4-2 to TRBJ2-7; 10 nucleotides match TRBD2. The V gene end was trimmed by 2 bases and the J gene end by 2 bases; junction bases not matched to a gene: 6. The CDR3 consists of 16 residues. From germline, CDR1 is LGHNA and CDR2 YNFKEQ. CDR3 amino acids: CASSQLTSGDPYEQYF. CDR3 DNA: TGTGCCAGCAGCCAACTCACTAGCGGGGACCCCTACGAGCAGTACTTC.